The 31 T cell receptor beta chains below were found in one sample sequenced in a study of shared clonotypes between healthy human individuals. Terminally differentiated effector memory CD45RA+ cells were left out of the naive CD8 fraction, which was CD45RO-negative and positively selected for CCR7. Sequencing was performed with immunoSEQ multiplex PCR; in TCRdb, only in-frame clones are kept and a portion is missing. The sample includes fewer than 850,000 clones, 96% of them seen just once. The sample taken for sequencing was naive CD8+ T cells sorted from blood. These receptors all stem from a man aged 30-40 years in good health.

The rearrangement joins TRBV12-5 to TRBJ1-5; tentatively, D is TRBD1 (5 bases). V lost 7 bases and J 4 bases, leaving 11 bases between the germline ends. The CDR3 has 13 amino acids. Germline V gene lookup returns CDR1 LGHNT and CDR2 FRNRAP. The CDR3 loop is CASAMGPNQPQHF. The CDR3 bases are TGTGCTAGTGCCATGGGGCCTAATCAGCCCCAGCATTTT. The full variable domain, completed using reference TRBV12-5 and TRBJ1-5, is DARVTQTPRHKVTEMGQEVTMRCQPILGHNTVFWYRQTMMQGLELLAYFRNRAPLDDSGMPKDRFSAEMPDATLATLKIQPSEPRDSAVYFCASAMGPNQPQHFGDGTRLSIL.

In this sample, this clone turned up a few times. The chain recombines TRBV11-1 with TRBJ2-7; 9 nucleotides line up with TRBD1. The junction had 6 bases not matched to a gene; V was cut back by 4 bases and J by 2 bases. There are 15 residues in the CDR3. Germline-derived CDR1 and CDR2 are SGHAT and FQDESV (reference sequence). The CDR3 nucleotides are TGTGCCAGCAGCTCCTCGGACAGGGGTACCTACGAGCAGTACTTC. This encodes CASSSSDRGTYEQYF.

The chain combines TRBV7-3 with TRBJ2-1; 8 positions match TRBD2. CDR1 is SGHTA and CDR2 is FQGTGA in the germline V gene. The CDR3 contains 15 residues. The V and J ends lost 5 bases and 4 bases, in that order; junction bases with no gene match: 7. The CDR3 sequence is CASSPVAGGYNEQFF. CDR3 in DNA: TGTGCCAGCAGCCCCGTCGCGGGGGGATACAATGAGCAGTTCTTC.

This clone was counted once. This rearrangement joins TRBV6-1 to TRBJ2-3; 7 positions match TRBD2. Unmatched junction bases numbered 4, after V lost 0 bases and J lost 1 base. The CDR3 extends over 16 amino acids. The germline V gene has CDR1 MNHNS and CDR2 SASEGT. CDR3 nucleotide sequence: TGTGCCAGCAGTGAAGCAGGGGCGGGGGGCACAGATACGCAGTATTTT. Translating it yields CASSEAGAGGTDTQYF.

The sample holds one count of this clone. CDR3 region: CASSFTEQETQYF. For the CDR3, the DNA is TGCGCCAGCAGCTTCACCGAACAAGAGACCCAGTACTTC. The rearrangement joins TRBV5-1 to TRBJ2-5; D not certain. V lost 2 bases and J lost 2, with 7 bases in between. The CDR3 runs 13 residues. Germline CDR1 is SGHRS and CDR2 is YFSETQ.

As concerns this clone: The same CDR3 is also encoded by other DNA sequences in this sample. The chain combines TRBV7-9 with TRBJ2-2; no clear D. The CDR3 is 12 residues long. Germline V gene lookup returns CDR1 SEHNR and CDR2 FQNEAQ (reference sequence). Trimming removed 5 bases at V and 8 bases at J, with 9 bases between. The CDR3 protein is CASSLTSGELFF. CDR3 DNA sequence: TGTGCCAGCAGCCTGACTTCTGGGGAGCTGTTTTTT.

The CDR3 sequence: CASSQHRGLRDTQYF. The CDR3, as DNA: TGTGCCAGCAGCCAACATCGGGGGCTCAGGGATACGCAGTATTTT. The rearrangement uses TRBV5-8 and TRBJ2-3; D possibly matches TRBD1 or TRBD2 (6 bases each). Trimming left V 4 bases short and J 6 bases short, with 18 bases between. The length of the CDR3 is 15 residues. The germline CDR1 and CDR2 sequences are SGHTS and YDEGEE. Using reference TRBV5-8 and TRBJ2-3 for the parts outside the CDR3, the full variable domain is EAGVTQSPTHLIKTRGQQATLRCSPISGHTSVYWYQQALGLGLQFLLWYDEGEERNRGNFPPRFSGRQFPNYSSELNVNALELEDSALYLCASSQHRGLRDTQYFGPGTRLTVL.

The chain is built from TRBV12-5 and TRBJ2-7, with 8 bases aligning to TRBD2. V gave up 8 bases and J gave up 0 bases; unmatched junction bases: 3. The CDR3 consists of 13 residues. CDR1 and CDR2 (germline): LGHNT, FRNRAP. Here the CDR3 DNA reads TGTGCTAGTTCAGGGACTAGCTCCTACGAGCAGTACTTC. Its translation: CASSGTSSYEQYF. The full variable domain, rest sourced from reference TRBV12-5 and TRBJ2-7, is DARVTQTPRHKVTEMGQEVTMRCQPILGHNTVFWYRQTMMQGLELLAYFRNRAPLDDSGMPKDRFSAEMPDATLATLKIQPSEPRDSAVYFCASSGTSSYEQYFGPGTRLTVT.

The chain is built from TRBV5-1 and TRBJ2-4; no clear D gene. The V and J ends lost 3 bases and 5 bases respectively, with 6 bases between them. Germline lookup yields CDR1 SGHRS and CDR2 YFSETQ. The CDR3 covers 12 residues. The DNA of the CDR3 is TGCGCCAGCAGCTCCGAGGAAAACATTCAGTACTTC. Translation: CASSSEENIQYF.

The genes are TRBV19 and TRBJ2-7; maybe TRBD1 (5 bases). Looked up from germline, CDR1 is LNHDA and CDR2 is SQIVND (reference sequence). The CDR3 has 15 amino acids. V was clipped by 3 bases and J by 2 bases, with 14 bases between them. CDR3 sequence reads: CASSMGSGLAYEQYF. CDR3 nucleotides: TGTGCCAGTAGTATGGGGTCAGGGTTAGCCTACGAGCAGTACTTC.

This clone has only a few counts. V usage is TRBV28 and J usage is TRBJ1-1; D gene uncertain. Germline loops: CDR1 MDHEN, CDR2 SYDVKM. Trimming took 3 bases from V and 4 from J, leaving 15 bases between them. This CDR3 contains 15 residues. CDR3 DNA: TGTGCCAGCAGTTTTCAATCGGCAGGCCGCACTGAAGCTTTCTTT. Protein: CASSFQSAGRTEAFF.

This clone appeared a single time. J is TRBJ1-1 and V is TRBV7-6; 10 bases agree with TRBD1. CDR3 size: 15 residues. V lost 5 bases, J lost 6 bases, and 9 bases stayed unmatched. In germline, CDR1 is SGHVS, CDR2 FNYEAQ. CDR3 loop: CASSPSGTGVAEAFF. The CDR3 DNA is TGTGCCAGCAGCCCCTCCGGGACAGGGGTCGCTGAAGCTTTCTTT. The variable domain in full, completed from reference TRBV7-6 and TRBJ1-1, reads GAGVSQSPRYKVTKRGQDVALRCDPISGHVSLYWYRQALGQGPEFLTYFNYEAQQDKSGLPNDRFSAERPEGSISTLTIQRTEQRDSAMYRCASSPSGTGVAEAFFGQGTRLTVV.

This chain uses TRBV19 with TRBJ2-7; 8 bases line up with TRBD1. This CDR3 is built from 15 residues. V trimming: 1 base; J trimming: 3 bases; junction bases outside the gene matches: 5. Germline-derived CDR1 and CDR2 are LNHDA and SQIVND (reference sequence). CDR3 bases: TGTGCCAGTAGTATAGGGCAGGGGGCGGTCTACGAGCAGTACTTC. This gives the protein CASSIGQGAVYEQYF.

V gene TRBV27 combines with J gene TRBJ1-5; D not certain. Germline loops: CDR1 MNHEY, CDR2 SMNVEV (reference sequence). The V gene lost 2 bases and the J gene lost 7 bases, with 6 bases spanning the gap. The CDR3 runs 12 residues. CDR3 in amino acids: CASSLMGQPQHF. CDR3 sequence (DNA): TGTGCCAGCAGTTTAATGGGGCAGCCCCAGCATTTT.

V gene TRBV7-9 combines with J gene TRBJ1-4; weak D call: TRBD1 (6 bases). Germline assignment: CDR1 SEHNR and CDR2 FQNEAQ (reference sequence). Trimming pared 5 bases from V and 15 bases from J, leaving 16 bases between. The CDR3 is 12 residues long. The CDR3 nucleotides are TGTGCCAGCAGCCCGCAGGGGACACTGGTGTTTTTT. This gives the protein CASSPQGTLVFF.

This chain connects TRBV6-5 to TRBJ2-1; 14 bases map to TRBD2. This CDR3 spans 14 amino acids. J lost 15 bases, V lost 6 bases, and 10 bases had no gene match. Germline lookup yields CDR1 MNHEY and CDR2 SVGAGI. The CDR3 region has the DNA TGTGCCAGCAGCTCTGGACTAGCGGGAGGTAGGCCGTTCTTC. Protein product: CASSSGLAGGRPFF.

CDR3 sequence: CASSVGGKEQFF. In DNA form, the CDR3 reads TGTGCCAGCAGTGTGGGGGGAAAGGAGCAGTTCTTC. This sequence joins TRBV6-5 and TRBJ2-1, with a weak D call TRBD2 (6 bases). With 5 bases removed from V and 10 bases from J, the gap between germline ends came to 12 bases. The germline gives CDR1 MNHEY, CDR2 SVGAGI. The CDR3 consists of 12 residues.

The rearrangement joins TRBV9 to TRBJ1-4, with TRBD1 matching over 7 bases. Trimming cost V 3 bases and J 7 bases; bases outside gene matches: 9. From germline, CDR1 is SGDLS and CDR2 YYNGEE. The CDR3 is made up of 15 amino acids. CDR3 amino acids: CASSAQTGTVEKLFF. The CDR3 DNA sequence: TGTGCCAGCAGCGCCCAAACCGGGACAGTTGAAAAACTGTTTTTT.

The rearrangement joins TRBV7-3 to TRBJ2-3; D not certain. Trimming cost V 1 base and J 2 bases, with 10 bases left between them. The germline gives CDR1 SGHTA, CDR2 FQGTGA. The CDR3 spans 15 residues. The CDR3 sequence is CASSLSVGLTDTQYF. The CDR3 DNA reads TGTGCCAGCAGCTTAAGCGTGGGCCTCACAGATACGCAGTATTTT. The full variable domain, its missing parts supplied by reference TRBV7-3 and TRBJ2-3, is GAGVSQTPSNKVTEKGKYVELRCDPISGHTALYWYRQSLGQGPEFLIYFQGTGAADDSGLPNDRFFAVRPEGSVSTLKIQRTERGDSAVYLCASSLSVGLTDTQYFGPGTRLTVL.

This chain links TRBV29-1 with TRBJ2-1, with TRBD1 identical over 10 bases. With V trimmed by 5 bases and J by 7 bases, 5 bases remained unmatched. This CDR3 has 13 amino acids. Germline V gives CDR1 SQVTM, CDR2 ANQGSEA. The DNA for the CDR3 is TGCAGCGTTCGACCGGGACAGGGGAATGAGCAGTTCTTC. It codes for CSVRPGQGNEQFF.

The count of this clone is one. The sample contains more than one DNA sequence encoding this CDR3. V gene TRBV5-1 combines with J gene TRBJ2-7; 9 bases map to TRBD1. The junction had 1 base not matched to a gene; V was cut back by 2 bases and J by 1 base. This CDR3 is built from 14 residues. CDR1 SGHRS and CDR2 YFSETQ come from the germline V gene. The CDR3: CASSFGTGSYEQYF. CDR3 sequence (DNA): TGCGCCAGCAGCTTCGGGACAGGGTCCTACGAGCAGTACTTC.

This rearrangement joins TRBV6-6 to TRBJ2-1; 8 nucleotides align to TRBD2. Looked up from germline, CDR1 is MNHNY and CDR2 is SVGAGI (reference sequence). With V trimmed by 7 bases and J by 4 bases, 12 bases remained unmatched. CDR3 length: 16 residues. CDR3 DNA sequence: TGTGCCAGCACTTCGAAACTAGCGGAGAAATACAATGAGCAGTTCTTC. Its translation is CASTSKLAEKYNEQFF.

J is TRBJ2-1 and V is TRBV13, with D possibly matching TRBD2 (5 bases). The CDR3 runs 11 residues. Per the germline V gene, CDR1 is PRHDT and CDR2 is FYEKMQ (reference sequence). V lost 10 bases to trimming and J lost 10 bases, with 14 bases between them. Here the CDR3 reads CATPSRVEQFF. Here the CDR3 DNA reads TGTGCCACCCCCTCGAGGGTGGAGCAGTTCTTC.

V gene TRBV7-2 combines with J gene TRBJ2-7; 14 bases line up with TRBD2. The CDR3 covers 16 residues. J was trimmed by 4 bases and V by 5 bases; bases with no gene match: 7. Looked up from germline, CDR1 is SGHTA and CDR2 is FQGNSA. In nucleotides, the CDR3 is TGTGCCAGCAGCCAGGGACTAGCGGGAGTCGGGTACGAGCAGTACTTC. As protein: CASSQGLAGVGYEQYF.

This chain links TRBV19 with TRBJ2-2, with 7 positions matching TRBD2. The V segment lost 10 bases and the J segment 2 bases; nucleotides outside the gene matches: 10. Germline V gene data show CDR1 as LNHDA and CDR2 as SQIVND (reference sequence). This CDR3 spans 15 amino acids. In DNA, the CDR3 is TGTGCCATCTCCAGGCGGGAGTTAAACACCGGGGAGCTGTTTTTT. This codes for CAISRRELNTGELFF.

In DNA form, the CDR3 reads TGTGCCTGGGGTTTCGGCCCCCACTCCTACAATGAGCAGTTCTTC. This encodes CAWGFGPHSYNEQFF. The chain is built from TRBV30 and TRBJ2-1; no clear D gene. The ends were cut back, 5 bases at V and 0 bases at J, with 14 bases in the middle. Germline V gene sequence: CDR1 GTSNPN, CDR2 SVGIG (reference sequence). This CDR3 has 15 amino acids.

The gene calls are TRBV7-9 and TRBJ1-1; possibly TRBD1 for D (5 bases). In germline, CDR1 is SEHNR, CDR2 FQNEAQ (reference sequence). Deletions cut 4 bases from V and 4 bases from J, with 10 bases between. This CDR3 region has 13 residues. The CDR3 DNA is TGTGCCAGCAGCTCCGGGACCCTCACTGAAGCTTTCTTT. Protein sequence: CASSSGTLTEAFF.

The CDR3 loop is CASSTVAGAYNEQFF. In DNA, the CDR3 is TGTGCCAGCAGTACCGTAGCGGGGGCCTACAATGAGCAGTTCTTC. The chain links TRBV6-6 to TRBJ2-1; TRBD2 aligns across 9 bases. Germline CDR1 MNHNY, CDR2 SVGAGI (reference sequence). The CDR3 covers 15 residues. V lost 5 bases and J lost 2; bases outside the gene matches: 4.

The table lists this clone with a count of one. CDR3 nucleotide sequence: TGTGCCAGCAGCGGGAGCTCCTACAATGAGCAGTTCTTC. Translated: CASSGSSYNEQFF. The chain is built from TRBV11-3 and TRBJ2-1, with D perhaps matching TRBD2 (5 bases). Germline V gene data show CDR1 as SGHNT and CDR2 as YENEEA. CDR3 length: 13 amino acids. V lost 5 bases and J lost 0, with 5 bases in between.

CDR3 in amino acids: CASSAGQGLLWNEQFF. Here the CDR3 DNA reads TGTGCCAGCAGCGCAGGACAGGGCTTATTGTGGAATGAGCAGTTCTTC. The V call is TRBV9, the J call TRBJ2-1; TRBD1 matches 8 bases. Germline loops: CDR1 SGDLS, CDR2 YYNGEE. The CDR3 has 16 residues. Trimming cost V 3 bases and J 7 bases; bases outside gene matches: 12.

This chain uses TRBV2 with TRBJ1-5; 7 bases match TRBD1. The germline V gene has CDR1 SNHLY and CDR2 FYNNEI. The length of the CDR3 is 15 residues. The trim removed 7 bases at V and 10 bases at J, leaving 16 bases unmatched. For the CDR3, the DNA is TGTGCCAGCACCCGGGACAGTGGGGGGGATAAACCCCAGCATTTT. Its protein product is CASTRDSGGDKPQHF.